This T cell receptor (beta chain) was recovered during a study of blood T cell repertoires in COVID-19. Whole-study context: PBMCs, B-cell-depleted T cells, or T cells provided the cDNA or gDNA that made up the material.

Authors' data handling: Reference gene primers were amplified, and this amplification served to estimate nucleated cell counts. TCRdb's copy holds only in-frame clones and misses some; the assay was immunoSEQ multiplex PCR. The V and J calls and clone size are taken from that table; D and trimming were inferred from the DNA. In the table there are about 100,000 clones, about 89% of which are singletons. CDR3 size: 12 residues. V lost 8 bases, J lost 6 bases, and 11 bases lay in between. Germline V gene lookup returns CDR1 LNHDA and CDR2 SQIVND (reference sequence). This chain joins TRBV19 and TRBJ2-1; D may be TRBD2 (5 bases). This TCR was recovered from a man in his fifties or sixties with active COVID-19. Material: peripheral blood. Here the CDR3 reads CASGPRGNEQFF. The CDR3 region has the DNA TGTGCCAGTGGGCCCCGGGGCAATGAGCAGTTCTTC. The whole variable domain, filled in from reference TRBV19 and TRBJ2-1, reads DGGITQSPKYLFRKEGQNVTLSCEQNLNHDAMYWYRQDPGQGLRLIYYSQIVNDFQKGDIAEGYSVSREKKESFPLTVTSAQKNPTAFYLCASGPRGNEQFFGPGTRLTVL.